The source of this TCR beta chain is a study of shared T cell receptors in the human thymus. Assay used: immunoSEQ multiplex PCR; TCRdb lists only in-frame clones, some missing. Here the sample spans 450,000 to 650,000 clones, approximately 80% being singletons. The sample also formed part of further work on human thymus T cells. That report adds: Thymic samples were excised during corrective heart operations.

This sequence originates from a boy under two years old with a congenital heart defect. Sequences were obtained from thymocytes.

This chain's CDR3 is CASSLGGAVNTEAFF. DNA of the CDR3: TGTGCCAGCAGCTTGGGTGGGGCGGTGAACACTGAAGCTTTCTTT. V usage is TRBV5-5 and J usage is TRBJ1-1, with a possible D match to TRBD1 (5 bases). The CDR3 runs to 15 residues. Germline V CDR1 and CDR2: SGHKS, YYEKEE (reference sequence). Trimming shortened V by 0 bases and J by 0 bases, and 9 bases separated the two germline ends. The full variable domain, its missing parts supplied by reference TRBV5-5 and TRBJ1-1, is DAGVTQSPTHLIKTRGQQVTLRCSPISGHKSVSWYQQVLGQGPQFIFQYYEKEERGRGNFPDRFSARQFPNYSSELNVNALLLGDSALYLCASSLGGAVNTEAFFGQGTRLTVV.